This T cell receptor (beta chain) was captured in a study of blood T cell repertoires in COVID-19. Original processing notes: Nucleated cell number was recorded as an estimate derived from reference gene primer amplification. TCRdb's table, derived via immunoSEQ multiplex PCR, lists solely in-frame clones and lacks some. The V and J calls and the clone size are those of that table, but D and trimming were determined from the DNA. The top ten hold approximately 6.7% of the sample, which has 150,000 to 200,000 clones, approximately 88% seen once. The V and J ends lost 2 bases and 9 bases respectively, with 19 bases between them. Germline V gene sequence: CDR1 MNHEY, CDR2 SVGEGT. The length of the CDR3 is 15 residues.

Sequenced sample: peripheral blood. The chain links TRBV6-2 or TRBV6-3 to TRBJ1-1, with D maybe TRBD1 (5 bases). The receptor was isolated from a man aged 35 to 55 with acute or convalescent COVID-19. The CDR3, as DNA: TGTGCCAGCAGTTACCCCGGTGCTACGGGGGGGAAAGCTTTCTTT. This sequence encodes CASSYPGATGGKAFF.